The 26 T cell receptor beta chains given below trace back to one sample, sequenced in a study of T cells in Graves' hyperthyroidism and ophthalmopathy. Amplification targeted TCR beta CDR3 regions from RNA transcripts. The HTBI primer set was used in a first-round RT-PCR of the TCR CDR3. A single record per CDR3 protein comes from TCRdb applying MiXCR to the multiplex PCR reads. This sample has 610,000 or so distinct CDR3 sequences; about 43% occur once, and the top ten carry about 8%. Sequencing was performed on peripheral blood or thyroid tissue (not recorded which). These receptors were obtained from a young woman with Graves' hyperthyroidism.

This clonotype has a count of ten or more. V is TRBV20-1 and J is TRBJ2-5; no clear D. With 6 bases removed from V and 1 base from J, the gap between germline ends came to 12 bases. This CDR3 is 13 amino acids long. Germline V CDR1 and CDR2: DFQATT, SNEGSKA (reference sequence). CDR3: CSATSGVQETQYF. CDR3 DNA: TGCAGTGCCACCTCCGGAGTCCAAGAGACCCAGTACTTC.

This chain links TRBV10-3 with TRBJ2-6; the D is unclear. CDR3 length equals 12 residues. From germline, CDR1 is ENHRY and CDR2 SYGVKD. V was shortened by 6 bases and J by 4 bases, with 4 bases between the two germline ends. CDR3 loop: CAIRQGANVLTF. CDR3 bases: TGTGCCATCAGACAGGGGGCCAACGTCCTGACTTTC.

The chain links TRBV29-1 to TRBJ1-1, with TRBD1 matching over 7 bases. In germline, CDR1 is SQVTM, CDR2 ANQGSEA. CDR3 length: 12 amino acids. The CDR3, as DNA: TGCACCGAACGGCAGGGGGACACTGAAGCTTTCTTT. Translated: CTERQGDTEAFF.

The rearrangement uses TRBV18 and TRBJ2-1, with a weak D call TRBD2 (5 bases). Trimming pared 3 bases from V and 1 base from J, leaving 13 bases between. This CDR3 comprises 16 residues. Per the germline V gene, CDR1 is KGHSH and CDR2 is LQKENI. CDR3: CASSPTLRVSYNEQFF. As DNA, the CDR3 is TGTGCCAGCTCACCCACTCTGCGGGTGTCCTACAATGAGCAGTTCTTC.

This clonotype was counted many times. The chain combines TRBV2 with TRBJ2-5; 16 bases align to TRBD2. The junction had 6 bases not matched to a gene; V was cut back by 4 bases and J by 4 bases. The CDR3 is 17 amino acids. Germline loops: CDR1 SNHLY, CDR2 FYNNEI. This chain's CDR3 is CASSAGTSGRAAETQYF. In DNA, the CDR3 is TGTGCCAGCAGTGCCGGGACTAGCGGGAGGGCGGCAGAGACCCAGTACTTC.

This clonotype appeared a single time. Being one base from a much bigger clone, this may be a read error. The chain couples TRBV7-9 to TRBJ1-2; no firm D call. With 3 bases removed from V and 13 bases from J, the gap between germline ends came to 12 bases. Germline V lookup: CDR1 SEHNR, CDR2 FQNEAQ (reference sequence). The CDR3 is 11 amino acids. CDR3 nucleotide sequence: TGTGCCAGCAGCTTGTGGGCAGTTATCACCTTC. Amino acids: CASSLWAVITF.

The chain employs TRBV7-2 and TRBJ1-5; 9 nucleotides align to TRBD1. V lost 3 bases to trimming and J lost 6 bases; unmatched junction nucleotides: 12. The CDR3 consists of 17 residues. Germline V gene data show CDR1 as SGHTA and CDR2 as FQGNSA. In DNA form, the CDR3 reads TGTGCCAGCAGCTTGGGGCTCCAGGGACAGGGAACTCAGCCCCAGCATTTT. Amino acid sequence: CASSLGLQGQGTQPQHF.

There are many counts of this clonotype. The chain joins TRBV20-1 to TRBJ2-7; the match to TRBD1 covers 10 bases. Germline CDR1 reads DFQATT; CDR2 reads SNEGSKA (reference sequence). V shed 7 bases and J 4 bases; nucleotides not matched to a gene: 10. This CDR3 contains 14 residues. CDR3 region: CSVDTGTGVYEQYF. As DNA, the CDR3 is TGCAGTGTTGACACCGGGACAGGGGTGTACGAGCAGTACTTC.

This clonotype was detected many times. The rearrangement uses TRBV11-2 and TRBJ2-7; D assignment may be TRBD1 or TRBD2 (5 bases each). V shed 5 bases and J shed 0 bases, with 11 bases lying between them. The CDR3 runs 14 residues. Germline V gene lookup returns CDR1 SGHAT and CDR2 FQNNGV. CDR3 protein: CASSPGTNSYEQYF. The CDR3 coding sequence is TGTGCCAGCAGCCCGGGGACCAACTCCTACGAGCAGTACTTC.

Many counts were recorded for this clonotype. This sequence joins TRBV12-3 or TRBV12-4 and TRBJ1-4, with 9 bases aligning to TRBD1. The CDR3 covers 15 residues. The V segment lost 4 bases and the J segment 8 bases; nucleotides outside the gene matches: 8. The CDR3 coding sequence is TGTGCCAGCAGTTCTCAACAGGGGGCAGGAGAAAAACTGTTTTTT. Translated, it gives CASSSQQGAGEKLFF.

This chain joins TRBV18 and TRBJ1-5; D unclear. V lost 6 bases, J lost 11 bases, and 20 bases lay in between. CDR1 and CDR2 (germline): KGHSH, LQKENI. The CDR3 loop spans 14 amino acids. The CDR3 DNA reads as TGTGCCAGCTCCGTGGATTTACCCCAAGAGACCCAGCATTTT. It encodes CASSVDLPQETQHF.

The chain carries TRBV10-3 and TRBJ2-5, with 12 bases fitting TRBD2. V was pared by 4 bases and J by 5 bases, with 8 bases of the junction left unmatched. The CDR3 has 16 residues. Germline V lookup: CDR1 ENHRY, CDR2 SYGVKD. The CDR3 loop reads CAISVRLAGEVETQYF. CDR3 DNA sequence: TGTGCCATCAGTGTCCGACTAGCGGGAGAGGTGGAGACCCAGTACTTC.

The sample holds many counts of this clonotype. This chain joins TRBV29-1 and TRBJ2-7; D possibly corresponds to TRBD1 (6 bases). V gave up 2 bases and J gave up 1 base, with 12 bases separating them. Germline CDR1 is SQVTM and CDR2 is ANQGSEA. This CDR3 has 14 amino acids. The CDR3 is CSVELGHRSYEQYF. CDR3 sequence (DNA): TGCAGCGTTGAACTGGGACACCGTTCCTACGAGCAGTACTTC.

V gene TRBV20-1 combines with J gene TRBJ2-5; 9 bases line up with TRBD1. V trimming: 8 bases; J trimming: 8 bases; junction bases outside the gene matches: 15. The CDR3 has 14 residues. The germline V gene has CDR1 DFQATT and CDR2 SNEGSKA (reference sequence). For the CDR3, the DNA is TGCAGTTTTTCCTTGACAGGGGGATTGGGCACCCAGTACTTC. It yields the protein CSFSLTGGLGTQYF.

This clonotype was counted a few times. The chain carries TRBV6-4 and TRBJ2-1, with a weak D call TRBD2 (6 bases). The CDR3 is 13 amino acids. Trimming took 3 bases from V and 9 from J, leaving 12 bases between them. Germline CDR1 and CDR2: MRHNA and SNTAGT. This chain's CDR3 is CASSERDLGEQFF. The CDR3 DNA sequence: TGTGCCAGCAGTGAGCGGGACTTAGGTGAGCAGTTCTTC.

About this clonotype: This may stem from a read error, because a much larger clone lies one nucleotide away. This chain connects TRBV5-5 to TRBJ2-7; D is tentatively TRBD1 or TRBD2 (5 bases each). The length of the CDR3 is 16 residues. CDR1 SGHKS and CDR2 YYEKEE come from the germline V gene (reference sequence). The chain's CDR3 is CACSLGMGRDPYEQYF. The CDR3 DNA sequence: TGTGCCTGCAGCTTGGGGATGGGCAGGGACCCCTACGAGCAGTACTTC.

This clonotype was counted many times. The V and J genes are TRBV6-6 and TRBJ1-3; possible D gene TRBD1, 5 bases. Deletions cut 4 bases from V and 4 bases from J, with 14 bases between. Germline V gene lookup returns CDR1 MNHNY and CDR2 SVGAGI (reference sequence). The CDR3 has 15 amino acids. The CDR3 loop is CASSSQRGYGNTIYF. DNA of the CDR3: TGTGCCAGCAGTTCCCAGAGGGGTTACGGAAACACCATATATTTT.

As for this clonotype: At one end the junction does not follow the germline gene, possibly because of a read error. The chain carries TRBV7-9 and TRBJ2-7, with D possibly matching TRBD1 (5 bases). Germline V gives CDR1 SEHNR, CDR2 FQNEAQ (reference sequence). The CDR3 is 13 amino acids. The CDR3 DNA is TGTGCCAGCAGCCCGACAGTGACCTACGAGCAGCACTTC. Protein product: CASSPTVTYEQHF.

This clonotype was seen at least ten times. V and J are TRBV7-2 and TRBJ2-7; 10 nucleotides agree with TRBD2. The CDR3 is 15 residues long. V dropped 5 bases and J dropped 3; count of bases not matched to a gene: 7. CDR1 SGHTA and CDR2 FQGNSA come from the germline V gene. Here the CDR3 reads CASSASGTSVYEQYF. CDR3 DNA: TGTGCCAGCAGCGCATCCGGGACTAGCGTCTACGAGCAGTACTTC. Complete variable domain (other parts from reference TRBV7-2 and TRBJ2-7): GAGVSQSPSNKVTEKGKDVELRCDPISGHTALYWYRQSLGQGLEFLIYFQGNSAPDKSGLPSDRFSAERTGGSVSTLTIQRTQQEDSAVYLCASSASGTSVYEQYFGPGTRLTVT.

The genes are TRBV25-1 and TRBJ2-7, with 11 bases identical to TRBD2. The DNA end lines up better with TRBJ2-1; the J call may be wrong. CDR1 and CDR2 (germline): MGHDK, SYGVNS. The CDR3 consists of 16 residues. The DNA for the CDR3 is TGTGCCAGCAGCCAGTCGACTAGCGGGACTCCCAATGAGCAGTTCTTC. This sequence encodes CASSQSTSGTPNEQFF.

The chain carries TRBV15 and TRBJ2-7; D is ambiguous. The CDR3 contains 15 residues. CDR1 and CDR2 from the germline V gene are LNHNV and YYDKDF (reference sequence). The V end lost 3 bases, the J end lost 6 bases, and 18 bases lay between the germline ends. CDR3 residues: CATSSFGSPRIEQYF. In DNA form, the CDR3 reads TGTGCCACCAGCAGTTTTGGGTCCCCCCGAATCGAGCAGTACTTC.

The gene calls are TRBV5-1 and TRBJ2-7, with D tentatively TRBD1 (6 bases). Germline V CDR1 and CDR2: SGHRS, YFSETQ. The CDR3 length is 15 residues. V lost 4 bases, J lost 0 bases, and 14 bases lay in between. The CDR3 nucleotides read TGCGCCAGCAGCCGAGTTGTAGGGGGCTCCTACGAGCAGTACTTC. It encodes CASSRVVGGSYEQYF.

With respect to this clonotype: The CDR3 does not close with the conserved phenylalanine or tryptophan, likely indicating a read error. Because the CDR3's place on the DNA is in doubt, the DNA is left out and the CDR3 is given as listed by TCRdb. CDR3 loop: CAISEPGLAG. The J gene is TRBJ2-5, the V gene TRBV10-3; the table's D call TRBD2 went unverified against the DNA. Counting both end residues, the CDR3 totals 10 amino acids. Germline V gene lookup returns CDR1 ENHRY and CDR2 SYGVKD.

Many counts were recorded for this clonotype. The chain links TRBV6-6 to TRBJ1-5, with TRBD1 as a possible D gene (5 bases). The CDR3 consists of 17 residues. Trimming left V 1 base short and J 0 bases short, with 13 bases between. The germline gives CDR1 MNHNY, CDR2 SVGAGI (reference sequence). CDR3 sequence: CASSYLGLEFSNQPQHF. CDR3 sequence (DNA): TGTGCCAGCAGTTACTTGGGACTGGAGTTTAGCAATCAGCCCCAGCATTTT.

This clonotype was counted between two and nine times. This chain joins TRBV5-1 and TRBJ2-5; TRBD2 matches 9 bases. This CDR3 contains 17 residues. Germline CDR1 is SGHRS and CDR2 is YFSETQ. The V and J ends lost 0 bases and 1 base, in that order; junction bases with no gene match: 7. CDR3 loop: CASSLALAGPSQETQYF. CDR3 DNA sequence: TGCGCCAGCAGCTTGGCTCTAGCGGGGCCGTCCCAAGAGACCCAGTACTTC.

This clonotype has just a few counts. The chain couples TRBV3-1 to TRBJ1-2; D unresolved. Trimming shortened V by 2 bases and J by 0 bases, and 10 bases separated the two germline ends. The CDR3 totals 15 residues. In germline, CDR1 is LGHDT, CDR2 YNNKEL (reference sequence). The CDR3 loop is CASSQIRGANYGYTF. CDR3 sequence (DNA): TGTGCCAGCAGCCAAATCCGGGGAGCTAACTATGGCTACACCTTC.